This is a list of T cell receptor beta chains from one sample in a study of glioma-infiltrating T cells after dendritic cell vaccination. The protocol was immunoSEQ multiplex PCR, while the TCRdb copy is restricted to in-frame clones and leaves out a portion. The sample lists around 90,000 clones; 70% to 80% were seen once. The sample consisted of blood, taken before dendritic cell vaccination. These receptors were collected from a human donor with glioblastoma. Each CDR3 is given with its conserved first and last residue. A D gene is named only where the DNA matches it firmly. The size field is filled for only some rows; it gives once, few, many or a size class.

clone size	D gene	V gene	J gene	CDR3 DNA	CDR3 protein
-	TRBD2	TRBV5-1	TRBJ2-1	TGCGCCAGCAGTAGGCGGCCTAGCGGCGTACATGAGCAGTTCTTC	CASSRRPSGVHEQFF
-	TRBD2	TRBV27	TRBJ2-7	TGTGCCACCAGCCAAGCAGGACTAGCGGGGGGTATCAACGAGCAGTACTTC	CATSQAGLAGGINEQYF
-	-	TRBV29-1	TRBJ1-2	TGCAGCGTCCTCAAACCGGGGGTTCTTCCATATGGCTACACCTTC	CSVLKPGVLPYGYTF
-	-	TRBV19	TRBJ1-1	TGTGCCAGTAGTATGACCGGGTCGGGTGAAGCTTTCTTT	CASSMTGSGEAFF
-	-	TRBV19	TRBJ1-1	TGTGCCAGTAGTATAACAGGGATCACTGAAGCTTTCTTT	CASSITGITEAFF
-	TRBD1	TRBV5-1	TRBJ1-1	TGCGCCAGCAGCTTAGGACAGGGTAAAGCTTTCTTT	CASSLGQGKAFF
-	-	TRBV5-4	TRBJ2-3	TGTGCCAGCAGCTTAGACTACAATACGCAGTATTTT	CASSLDYNTQYF
-	-	TRBV10-3	TRBJ2-1	TGTGCCATCAGTGATCAGGGTTCCTACAATGAGCAGTTCTTC	CAISDQGSYNEQFF
once	TRBD2	TRBV19	TRBJ2-3	TGTGCCAGTACCCCCCGGCGGGGGGGCAGGGGAGATACGCAGTATTTT	CASTPRRGGRGDTQYF
-	TRBD2	TRBV5-1	TRBJ2-3	TGCGCCAGCAGTAGGGAGGGGCAGTTGGATACGCAGTATTTT	CASSREGQLDTQYF
-	TRBD2	TRBV6-6	TRBJ2-2	TGTGCCAGCAGGGGGGGGAGAGAGGAGGAGCTGTTTTTT	CASRGGREEELFF
-	TRBD1	TRBV4-1	TRBJ2-7	TGCGCCAGCAGCCAAGATTTAGCAGGCAGGGGGCAAAAGGACGAGCAGTACTTC	CASSQDLAGRGQKDEQYF
-	-	TRBV19	TRBJ2-3	TGTGCCAGTAGTATAGGAAGCAGGGTGAGCACAGATACGCAGTATTTT	CASSIGSRVSTDTQYF
-	TRBD1	TRBV29-1	TRBJ2-1	TGCAGCGTTGAAGCACGGGACAGGGGGTCCTACAATGAGCAGTTCTTC	CSVEARDRGSYNEQFF
-	-	TRBV30	TRBJ1-5	TGTGCCTGGAGAGGGACACACAATCAGCCCCAGCATTTT	CAWRGTHNQPQHF
-	TRBD1	TRBV28	TRBJ2-7	TGTGCCAGCAGCAGAGGGACAGGGGGCTACGAGCAGTACTTC	CASSRGTGGYEQYF
-	TRBD1	TRBV27	TRBJ1-5	TGTGCCAGCAGTTTATACTGGGGACAGGGGAATCAGCCCCAGCATTTT	CASSLYWGQGNQPQHF
-	TRBD1	TRBV10-2	TRBJ1-6	TGCGCCAGCAGTGAATCAAGGGGGCCTAATTCACCCCTCCACTTT	CASSESRGPNSPLHF
-	TRBD2	TRBV5-1	TRBJ2-3	TGCGCCAGCAGCCACCGAACGACTAGCGGGGGGCAGTATTTT	CASSHRTTSGGQYF
-	TRBD1	TRBV10-3	TRBJ1-2	TGTGCCATCAGTTGGCCGGGACAGGGGGACTATGGCTACACCTTC	CAISWPGQGDYGYTF
-	TRBD1	TRBV5-1	TRBJ2-2	TGCGCCAGCAGCTACGGGACCGGGACAGGGAACACCGGGGAGCTGTTTTTT	CASSYGTGTGNTGELFF
-	-	TRBV9	TRBJ1-1	TGTGCCAGCAGCGTAGGATCGGGGGGCCCGTGGACTGAAGCTTTCTTT	CASSVGSGGPWTEAFF
-	-	TRBV27	TRBJ1-1	TGTGCCAGCAGGCGACAGAAGAACACTGAAGCTTTCTTT	CASRRQKNTEAFF
-	TRBD1	TRBV29-1	TRBJ2-1	TGCAGCGTTGACCGGACAGGGATCAATGAGCAGTTCTTC	CSVDRTGINEQFF
few	TRBD1	TRBV6-6	TRBJ1-2	TGTGCCAGCAGCAACTGGGACAGTGCCAACTATGGCTACACCTTC	CASSNWDSANYGYTF
few	TRBD1	TRBV28	TRBJ1-1	TGTGCCAGCAGTTCGACAGGGGCCCTTTCTATTCAAGCTTTCTTT	CASSSTGALSIQAFF
-	TRBD1	TRBV27	TRBJ1-2	TGTGCCAGCAGTTTGCAGGGGGGTAACTATGGCTACACCTTC	CASSLQGGNYGYTF
-	TRBD2	TRBV4-1	TRBJ2-5	TGCGCCAGCAGCTCCCGAGGGGGACTAGCGGGGGGAGAGACCCAGTACTTC	CASSSRGGLAGGETQYF
-	-	TRBV2	TRBJ1-3	TGTGCCAGCACCTTTAGCTCTGGAAACACCATATATTTT	CASTFSSGNTIYF